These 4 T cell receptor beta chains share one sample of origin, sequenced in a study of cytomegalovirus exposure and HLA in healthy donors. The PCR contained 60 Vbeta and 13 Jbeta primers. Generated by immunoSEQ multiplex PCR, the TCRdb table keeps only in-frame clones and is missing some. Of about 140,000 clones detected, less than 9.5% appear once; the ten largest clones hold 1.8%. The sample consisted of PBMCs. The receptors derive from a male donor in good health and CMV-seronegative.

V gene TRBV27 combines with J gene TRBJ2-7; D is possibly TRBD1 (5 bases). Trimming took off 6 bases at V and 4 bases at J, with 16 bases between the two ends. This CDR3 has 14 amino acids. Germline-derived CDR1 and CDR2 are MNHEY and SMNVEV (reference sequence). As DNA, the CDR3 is TGTGCCAGCAGCCACACCGGCAGGGCGTACGAGCAGTACTTC. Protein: CASSHTGRAYEQYF.

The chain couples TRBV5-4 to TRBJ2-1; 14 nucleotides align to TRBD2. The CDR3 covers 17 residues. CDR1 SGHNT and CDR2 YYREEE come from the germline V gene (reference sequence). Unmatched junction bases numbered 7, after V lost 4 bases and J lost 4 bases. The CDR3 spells CASSTGTSGGRYNEQFF. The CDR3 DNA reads TGTGCCAGCAGCACCGGGACTAGCGGGGGCCGTTACAATGAGCAGTTCTTC.

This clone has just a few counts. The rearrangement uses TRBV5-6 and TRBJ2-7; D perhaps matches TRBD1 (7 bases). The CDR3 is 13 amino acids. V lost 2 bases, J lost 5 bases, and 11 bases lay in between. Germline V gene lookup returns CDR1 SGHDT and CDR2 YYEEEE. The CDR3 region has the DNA TGTGCCAGCAGCTTCAGGGGGGCTGACGAGCAGTACTTC. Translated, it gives CASSFRGADEQYF.

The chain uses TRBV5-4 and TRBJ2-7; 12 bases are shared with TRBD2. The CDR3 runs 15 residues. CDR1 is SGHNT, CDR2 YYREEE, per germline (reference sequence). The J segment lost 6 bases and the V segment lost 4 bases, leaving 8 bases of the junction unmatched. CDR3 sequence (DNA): TGTGCCAGCAGCCCTAGACTAGCGGGAGAGGTCGAGCAGTACTTC. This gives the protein CASSPRLAGEVEQYF.